These 21 T cell receptor beta chains originate from one sample sequenced in a study of blood T cell repertoires in COVID-19. Produced via immunoSEQ multiplex PCR; TCRdb's table is partial and in-frame only. The data show 210,000 or so clones, about 90% seen once. The sample was peripheral blood. The receptors stem from a man aged 35 to 55 with active or convalescent COVID-19.

The table lists this clone with many counts. The chain couples TRBV5-4 to TRBJ2-4, with 7 bases matching TRBD1. CDR3 size: 15 residues. CDR1 is SGHNT and CDR2 is YYREEE in the germline V gene (reference sequence). With V trimmed by 4 bases and J by 2 bases, 6 bases remained unmatched. This chain's CDR3 is CASSTPTGTKNIQYF. CDR3 bases: TGTGCCAGCAGCACTCCGACAGGGACCAAAAACATTCAGTACTTC.

The chain carries TRBV7-9 and TRBJ2-5; 12 nucleotides match TRBD2. V shed 3 bases, J shed 4 bases, and the junction held 3 bases outside the gene matches. Germline V gene data show CDR1 as SEHNR and CDR2 as FQNEAQ (reference sequence). The CDR3 is 15 amino acids. CDR3 region: CASSLTSGGRETQYF. The CDR3 bases are TGTGCCAGCAGCTTGACTAGCGGGGGACGAGAGACCCAGTACTTC.

V gene TRBV29-1 combines with J gene TRBJ2-5; TRBD1 matches 7 bases. The ends lost 6 bases at V and 2 bases at J; junction bases unmatched: 9. Germline lookup yields CDR1 SQVTM and CDR2 ANQGSEA. The CDR3 length is 14 residues. The CDR3 is CSVKMDRSQETQYF. Written as DNA, the CDR3 is TGCAGCGTGAAGATGGACAGGAGTCAAGAGACCCAGTACTTC.

In the case of this clone: The sample carries other DNA sequences with the same CDR3. The gene calls are TRBV28 and TRBJ1-5; 8 positions agree with TRBD1. Trimming at V came to 5 bases and at J to 1 base, leaving 7 bases not matched to a gene. The CDR3 runs 16 residues. Germline V gene data show CDR1 as MDHEN and CDR2 as SYDVKM. The CDR3 nucleotides read TGTGCCAGCAGTCCCGGGACAGGCGGAAGCAATCAGCCCCAGCATTTT. Its protein is CASSPGTGGSNQPQHF.

The chain joins TRBV28 to TRBJ1-4, with TRBD1 matching over 8 bases. This CDR3 is built from 15 residues. Trimming cost V 6 bases and J 8 bases; bases outside gene matches: 11. Germline lookup yields CDR1 MDHEN and CDR2 SYDVKM. CDR3 sequence reads: CASSFDRGGQEKLFF. The CDR3 DNA sequence: TGTGCCAGCAGCTTTGACAGGGGCGGCCAAGAAAAACTGTTTTTT.

The chain has TRBV28 and TRBJ2-4; possible D gene TRBD2, 6 bases. From germline, CDR1 is MDHEN and CDR2 SYDVKM. This CDR3 contains 15 residues. V lost 2 bases to trimming and J lost 0 bases, with 8 bases between them. The CDR3 DNA is TGTGCCAGCAGTTTAGTGGGAGGAGCCAAAAACATTCAGTACTTC. Encoded protein: CASSLVGGAKNIQYF.

The gene calls are TRBV6-4 and TRBJ2-2; 8 bases line up with TRBD1. This CDR3 region has 16 residues. The ends lost 2 bases at V and 2 bases at J; junction bases unmatched: 4. The germline V gene has CDR1 MRHNA and CDR2 SNTAGT. CDR3 in DNA: TGTGCCAGCAGTGACAATGACAGGGGTAACACCGGGGAGCTGTTTTTT. Protein: CASSDNDRGNTGELFF.

V usage is TRBV28 and J usage is TRBJ1-3; D unresolved. The V end lost 4 bases, the J end lost 1 base, and 8 bases lay between the germline ends. The CDR3 runs 14 residues. Germline V gene lookup returns CDR1 MDHEN and CDR2 SYDVKM. CDR3 sequence (DNA): TGTGCCAGCAGTTATGGAGGGTCTGGAAACACCATATATTTT. Its protein product is CASSYGGSGNTIYF.

This clone came up a few times. The rearrangement links TRBV7-6 to TRBJ2-2, with a tentative D call TRBD2 (5 bases). This CDR3 has 16 amino acids. Deletions cut 1 base from V and 4 bases from J, with 13 bases between. Germline loops: CDR1 SGHVS, CDR2 FNYEAQ. CDR3 DNA: TGTGCCAGCAGCTTAGTGGTATCTGGGAGCACCGGGGAGCTGTTTTTT. It is translated as CASSLVVSGSTGELFF.

The J gene is TRBJ2-7, the V gene TRBV5-1, with 11 bases fitting TRBD2. V lost 2 bases and J lost 1; bases outside the gene matches: 2. Germline lookup yields CDR1 SGHRS and CDR2 YFSETQ. The CDR3 length is 15 residues. CDR3 sequence reads: CASSFGLAGSYEQYF. CDR3 coding DNA: TGCGCCAGCAGCTTTGGACTAGCGGGTTCCTACGAGCAGTACTTC.

The chain links TRBV11-2 to TRBJ1-4; D remains unclear. This CDR3 is 15 amino acids long. V dropped 5 bases and J dropped 2 bases, with 12 bases sitting between them. Germline CDR1 SGHAT, CDR2 FQNNGV. The CDR3, as DNA: TGTGCCAGCAGCCCCCAATCGGTCACTAATGAAAAACTGTTTTTT. It translates to CASSPQSVTNEKLFF. The whole variable domain, remainder taken from reference TRBV11-2 and TRBJ1-4, is EAGVAQSPRYKIIEKRQSVAFWCNPISGHATLYWYQQILGQGPKLLIQFQNNGVVDDSQLPKDRFSAERLKGVDSTLKIQPAKLEDSAVYLCASSPQSVTNEKLFFGSGTQLSVL.

In this sample, this clone turned up a few times. The CDR3 reads CASSPTQIQGAPGELFF. The CDR3 DNA is TGTGCCAGCAGCCCGACCCAAATACAGGGAGCCCCCGGGGAGCTGTTTTTT. V is TRBV7-6 and J is TRBJ2-2; D perhaps matches TRBD1 (6 bases). Per the germline V gene, CDR1 is SGHVS and CDR2 is FNYEAQ. This CDR3 contains 17 residues. The germline V and J ends were trimmed by 5 bases and 6 bases, with 22 bases remaining between them.

The chain employs TRBV3-1 (or the pseudogene TRBV3-2) and TRBJ1-2, with D possibly being TRBD1 (5 bases). The CDR3 covers 15 residues. Deletions cut 1 base from V and 3 bases from J, with 12 bases between. The germline gives CDR1 LGHDT, CDR2 YNNKEL (reference sequence). CDR3 sequence (DNA): TGTGCCAGCAGCCAAGGTCCCCGGGGGGACTATGGCTACACCTTC. Protein product: CASSQGPRGDYGYTF.

The chain joins TRBV12-3 or TRBV12-4 to TRBJ1-1; D is uncertain. The V end was cut by 7 bases, the J end by 1 base, with 10 bases between. The CDR3 covers 13 residues. CDR3 in amino acids: CASTPGGNTEAFF. CDR3 sequence (DNA): TGTGCCAGCACCCCCGGCGGGAACACTGAAGCTTTCTTT.

V is TRBV7-2 and J is TRBJ1-2; TRBD1 aligns across 7 bases. V dropped 5 bases and J dropped 4; count of bases not matched to a gene: 4. This CDR3 comprises 13 residues. The V gene's germline CDR1 is SGHTA and CDR2 FQGNSA. The CDR3 loop is CASSIGTAYGYTF. CDR3 sequence (DNA): TGTGCCAGCAGCATCGGGACAGCCTATGGCTACACCTTC.

The V gene is TRBV28, the J gene TRBJ1-5; D not resolved. Germline V gene sequence: CDR1 MDHEN, CDR2 SYDVKM. V lost 6 bases, J lost 1 base, and 13 bases lay in between. The CDR3 is 15 amino acids. The CDR3, as DNA: TGTGCCAGCAGCCCCCCAGGAGGGAGCAATCAGCCCCAGCATTTT. Translating it yields CASSPPGGSNQPQHF.

V usage is TRBV5-1 and J usage is TRBJ2-1; 12 bases agree with TRBD1. V lost 6 bases to trimming and J lost 8 bases; unmatched junction nucleotides: 6. From germline, CDR1 is SGHRS and CDR2 YFSETQ. The CDR3 loop spans 14 amino acids. The CDR3 bases are TGCGCCAGCATCCCGGGACAGGGGGCGTATGAGCAGTTCTTC. It specifies CASIPGQGAYEQFF.

This clone was observed once. The rearrangement uses TRBV9 and TRBJ1-3, with D possibly matching TRBD1 (6 bases). V gave up 3 bases and J gave up 6 bases, with 7 bases separating them. Per germline, CDR1 SGDLS and CDR2 YYNGEE. The CDR3 has 12 residues. CDR3 DNA: TGTGCCAGCAGCGACAGGGAAAACACCATATATTTT. Translation: CASSDRENTIYF.

The chain is built from TRBV19 and TRBJ1-1; D remains ambiguous. CDR1 and CDR2 (germline): LNHDA, SQIVND (reference sequence). The CDR3 covers 16 residues. V was trimmed by 5 bases and J by 5 bases, leaving 21 bases between them. DNA of the CDR3: TGTGCCAGTAGTCCCGGTGGGAGGGTGGGTTGGACTGAAGCTTTCTTT. Translating it yields CASSPGGRVGWTEAFF.

This clone was picked up one time. This sequence joins TRBV30 and TRBJ2-1; 10 nucleotides line up with TRBD2. Trimming cost V 1 base and J 3 bases; bases outside gene matches: 6. Germline V lookup: CDR1 GTSNPN, CDR2 SVGIG (reference sequence). This CDR3 is built from 16 residues. The CDR3 DNA follows: TGTGCCTGGAGTGGCTCTAGCGGGGGCCGCTACAATGAGCAGTTCTTC. Its translation is CAWSGSSGGRYNEQFF.

The chain joins TRBV30 to TRBJ2-1, with D uncertain. The V end lost 2 bases, the J end lost 10 bases, and 9 bases lay between the germline ends. The germline V gene encodes CDR1 GTSNPN and CDR2 SVGIG (reference sequence). The CDR3 extends over 11 amino acids. The CDR3 region is CAWSTKKEQFF. In DNA form, the CDR3 reads TGTGCCTGGAGTACAAAAAAGGAGCAGTTCTTC.